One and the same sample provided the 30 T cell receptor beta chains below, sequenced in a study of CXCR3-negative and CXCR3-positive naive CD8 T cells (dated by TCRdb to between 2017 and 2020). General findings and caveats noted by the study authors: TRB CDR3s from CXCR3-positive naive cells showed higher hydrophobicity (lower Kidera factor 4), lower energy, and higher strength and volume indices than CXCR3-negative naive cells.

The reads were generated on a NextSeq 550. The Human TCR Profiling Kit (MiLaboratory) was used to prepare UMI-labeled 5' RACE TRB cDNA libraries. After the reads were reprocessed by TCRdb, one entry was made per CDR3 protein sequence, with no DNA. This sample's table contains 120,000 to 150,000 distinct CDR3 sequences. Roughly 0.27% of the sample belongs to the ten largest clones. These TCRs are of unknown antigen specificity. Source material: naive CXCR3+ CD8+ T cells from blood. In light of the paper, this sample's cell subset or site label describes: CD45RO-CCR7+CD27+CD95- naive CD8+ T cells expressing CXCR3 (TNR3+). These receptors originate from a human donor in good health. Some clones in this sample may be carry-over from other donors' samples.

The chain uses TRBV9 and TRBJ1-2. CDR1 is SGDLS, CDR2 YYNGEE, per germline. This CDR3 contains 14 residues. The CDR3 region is CASSADESPNGYTF.

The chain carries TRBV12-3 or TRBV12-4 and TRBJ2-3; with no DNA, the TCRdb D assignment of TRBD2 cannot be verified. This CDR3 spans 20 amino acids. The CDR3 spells CASSLSALREWLAGPHTQYF.

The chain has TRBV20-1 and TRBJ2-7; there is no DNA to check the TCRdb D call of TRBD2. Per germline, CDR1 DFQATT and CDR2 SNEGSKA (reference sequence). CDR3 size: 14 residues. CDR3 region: CSAIRLAELYEQYF.

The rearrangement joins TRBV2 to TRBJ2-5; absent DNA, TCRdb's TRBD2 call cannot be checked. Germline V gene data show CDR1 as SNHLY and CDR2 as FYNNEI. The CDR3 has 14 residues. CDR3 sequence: CASSEEGLKETQYF.

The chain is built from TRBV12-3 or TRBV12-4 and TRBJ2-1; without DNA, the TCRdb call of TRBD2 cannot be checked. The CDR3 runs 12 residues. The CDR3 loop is CASSSKRDEQFF.

The CDR3 here is CASSFSDGGKGEQYF. The genes are TRBV13 and TRBJ2-7; TCRdb selects TRBD1, and the lack of DNA leaves this call unchecked. CDR1 PRHDT and CDR2 FYEKMQ come from the germline V gene (reference sequence). There are 15 residues in the CDR3. Supplemented by reference TRBV13 and TRBJ2-7, the full variable domain reads AAGVIQSPRHLIKEKRETATLKCYPIPRHDTVYWYQQGPGQDPQFLISFYEKMQSDKGSIPDRFSAQQFSDYHSELNMSSLELGDSALYFCASSFSDGGKGEQYFGPGTRLTVT.

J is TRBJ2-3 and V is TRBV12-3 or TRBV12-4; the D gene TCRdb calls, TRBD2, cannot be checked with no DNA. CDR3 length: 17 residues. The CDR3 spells CASILTPGLGDTDTQYF.

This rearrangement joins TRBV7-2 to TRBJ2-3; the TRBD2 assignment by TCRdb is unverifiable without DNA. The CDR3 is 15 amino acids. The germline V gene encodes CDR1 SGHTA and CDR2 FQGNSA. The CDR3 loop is CASSLAWTTRDTQYF.

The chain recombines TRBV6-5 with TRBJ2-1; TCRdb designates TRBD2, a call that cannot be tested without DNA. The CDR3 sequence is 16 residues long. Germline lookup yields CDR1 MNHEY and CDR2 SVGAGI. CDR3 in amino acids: CASSAGTSLPPSEQFF.

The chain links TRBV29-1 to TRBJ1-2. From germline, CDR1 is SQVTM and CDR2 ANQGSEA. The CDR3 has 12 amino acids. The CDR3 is CSVEDWEGGYTF.

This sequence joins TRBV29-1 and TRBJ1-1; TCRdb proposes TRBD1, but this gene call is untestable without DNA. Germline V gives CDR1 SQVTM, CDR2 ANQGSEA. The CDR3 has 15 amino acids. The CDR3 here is CSAAWTGGRNTEAFF.

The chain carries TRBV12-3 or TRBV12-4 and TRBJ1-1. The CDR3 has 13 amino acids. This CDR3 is CASSFETNTEAFF.

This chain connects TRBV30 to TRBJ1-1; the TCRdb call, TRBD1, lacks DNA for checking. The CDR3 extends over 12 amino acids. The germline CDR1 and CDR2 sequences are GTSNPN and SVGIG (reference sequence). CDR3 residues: CALGQVNTEAFF.

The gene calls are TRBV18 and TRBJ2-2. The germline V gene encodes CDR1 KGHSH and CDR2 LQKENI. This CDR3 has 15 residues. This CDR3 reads CASSPPDPNTGELFF.

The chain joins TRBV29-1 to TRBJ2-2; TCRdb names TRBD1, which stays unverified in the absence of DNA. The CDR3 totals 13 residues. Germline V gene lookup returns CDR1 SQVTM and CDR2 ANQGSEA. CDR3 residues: CSVELGDTGELFF.

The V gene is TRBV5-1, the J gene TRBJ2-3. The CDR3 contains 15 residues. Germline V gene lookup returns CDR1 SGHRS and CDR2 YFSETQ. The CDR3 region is CASSSGYMDTDTQYF.

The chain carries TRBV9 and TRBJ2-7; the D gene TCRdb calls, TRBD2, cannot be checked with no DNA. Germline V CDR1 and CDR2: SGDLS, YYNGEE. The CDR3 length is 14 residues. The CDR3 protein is CASSVGDLGYEQYF.

The chain's CDR3 is CSVPLTSGTYNEQFF. J is TRBJ2-1 and V is TRBV29-1; the D gene TCRdb calls, TRBD2, cannot be checked with no DNA. CDR3 length: 15 amino acids. Germline CDR1 is SQVTM and CDR2 is ANQGSEA.

The CDR3 here is CASSLGTGGVGGNIQYF. V and J are TRBV5-8 and TRBJ2-4; without DNA, the TCRdb call of TRBD1 cannot be checked. Germline values: CDR1 SGHTS, CDR2 YDEGEE. This CDR3 region has 17 residues.

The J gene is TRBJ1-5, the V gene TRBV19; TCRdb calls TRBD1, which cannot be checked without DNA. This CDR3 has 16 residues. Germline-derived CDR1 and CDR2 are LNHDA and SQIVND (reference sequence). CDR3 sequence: CASSSTGYSSNQPQHF.

CDR3 residues: CASSEALITTTDTQYF. The chain uses TRBV2 and TRBJ2-3. Per germline, CDR1 SNHLY and CDR2 FYNNEI. The CDR3 sequence is 16 residues long.

CDR3 protein: CAISESEQRSSIYGYTF. The chain combines TRBV10-3 with TRBJ1-2. The CDR3 spans 17 residues. Germline CDR1 is ENHRY and CDR2 is SYGVKD.

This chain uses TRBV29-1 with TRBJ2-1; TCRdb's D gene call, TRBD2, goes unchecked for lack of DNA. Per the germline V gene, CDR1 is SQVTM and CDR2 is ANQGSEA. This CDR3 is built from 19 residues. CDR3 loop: CSGLSGSGALGGYYNEQFF.

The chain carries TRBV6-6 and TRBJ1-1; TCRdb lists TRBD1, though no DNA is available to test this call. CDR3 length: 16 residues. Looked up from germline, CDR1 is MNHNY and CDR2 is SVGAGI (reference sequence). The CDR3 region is CASSYSIQGGDTEAFF.

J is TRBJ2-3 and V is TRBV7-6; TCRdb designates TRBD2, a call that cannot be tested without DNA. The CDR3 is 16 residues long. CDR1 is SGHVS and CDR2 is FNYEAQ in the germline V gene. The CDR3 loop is CASSLLAGGVTDTQYF. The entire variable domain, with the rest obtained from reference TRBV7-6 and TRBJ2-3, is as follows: GAGVSQSPRYKVTKRGQDVALRCDPISGHVSLYWYRQALGQGPEFLTYFNYEAQQDKSGLPNDRFSAERPEGSISTLTIQRTEQRDSAMYRCASSLLAGGVTDTQYFGPGTRLTVL.

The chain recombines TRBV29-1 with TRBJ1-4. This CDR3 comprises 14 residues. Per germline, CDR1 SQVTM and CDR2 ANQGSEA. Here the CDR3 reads CSVVGLGRDEKLFF.

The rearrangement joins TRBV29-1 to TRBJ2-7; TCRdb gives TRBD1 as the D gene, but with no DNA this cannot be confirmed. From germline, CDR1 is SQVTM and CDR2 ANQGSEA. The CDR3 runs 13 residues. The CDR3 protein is CSVSRTGGDEQYF.

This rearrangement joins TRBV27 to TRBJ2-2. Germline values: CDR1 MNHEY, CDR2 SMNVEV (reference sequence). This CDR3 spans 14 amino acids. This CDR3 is CASSLYDITGELFF.

CDR3 sequence: CSVEGSTYEQYF. This sequence joins TRBV29-1 and TRBJ2-7. Germline V gene data show CDR1 as SQVTM and CDR2 as ANQGSEA. The CDR3 is made up of 12 amino acids.

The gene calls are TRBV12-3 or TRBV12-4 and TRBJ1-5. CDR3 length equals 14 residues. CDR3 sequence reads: CASSRLISNQPQHF.